This T cell receptor (beta chain) was documented in a study of long-term antiretroviral therapy in people with HIV. Germline V lookup: CDR1 KGHSH, CDR2 LQKENI. The CDR3 extends over 16 amino acids. V gave up 0 bases and J gave up 2 bases, with 12 bases separating them. The assay used was immunoSEQ (version v3.0), run at survey level. Using immunoSEQ multiplex PCR, the repertoire was profiled, and TCRdb retains in-frame clones only, with some absent. The sample shows approximately 18,000 clones, 91% of them seen only once. The clonotype originates from a middle-aged man with HIV. Sequencing was performed on unsorted PBMCs, taken 3 years after starting antiretroviral therapy. The chain uses TRBV18 and TRBJ2-3; D remains unclear. The CDR3 DNA is TGTGCCAGCTCACCACCGGGTAGTTTGGACACAGATACGCAGTATTTT. As protein: CASSPPGSLDTDTQYF.